The clone carrying this T cell receptor beta chain turned up a few times. This record belongs to a study of T-cell reconstitution after alpha-beta-depleted transplantation in children. Preparation of the TCRbeta library was carried out with unique molecular identifiers. TCRdb analysed the PCR reads with MiXCR anew, one entry per CDR3 protein. The data contain 400,000 to 500,000 distinct CDR3 sequences, approximately 11% of them singletons. This CDR3 is 15 amino acids long. Trimming pared 6 bases from V and 5 bases from J, leaving 19 bases between. Sequences were derived from PBMCs from the stem cell graft donor, sampled from the stem cell graft. This chain joins TRBV12-3 or TRBV12-4 and TRBJ1-2, with D unclear. This receptor was obtained from a human donor who donated a stem cell graft to a child with acute myeloid leukemia. The CDR3 sequence: CASSPSWARTYGYTF. The CDR3, as DNA: TGTGCCAGCAGCCCGAGTTGGGCCAGAACATATGGCTACACCTTC.